The subject of this entry is one T cell receptor beta chain. This entry belongs to a study of CD8+ T cells in alopecia areata. The wider study: After 6 to 18 months of tofacitinib, follow-up continued 6 months off drug.

cDNA prepared by RNA extraction and subsequent reverse transcription served as the template for sequencing. Repertoires were generated with immunoSEQ multiplex PCR, while TCRdb's copy carries only in-frame clones and drops some. The profile shows 250,000 or so clones, less than 80% of them singletons. Per the germline V gene, CDR1 is SGHTA and CDR2 is FQGNSA. The CDR3 runs 14 residues. The germline V and J ends were trimmed by 0 bases and 5 bases, with 10 bases remaining between them. The J gene is TRBJ2-5, the V gene TRBV7-2; TRBD2 might be the D (6 bases). The sequence derives from a human donor with alopecia areata. The starting material was CD4+ T cells sorted from blood, obtained at week 0. Here the CDR3 DNA reads TGTGCCAGCAGCTTAGCGGGGGGTGAGGAGACCCAGTACTTC. The encoded protein is CASSLAGGEETQYF.